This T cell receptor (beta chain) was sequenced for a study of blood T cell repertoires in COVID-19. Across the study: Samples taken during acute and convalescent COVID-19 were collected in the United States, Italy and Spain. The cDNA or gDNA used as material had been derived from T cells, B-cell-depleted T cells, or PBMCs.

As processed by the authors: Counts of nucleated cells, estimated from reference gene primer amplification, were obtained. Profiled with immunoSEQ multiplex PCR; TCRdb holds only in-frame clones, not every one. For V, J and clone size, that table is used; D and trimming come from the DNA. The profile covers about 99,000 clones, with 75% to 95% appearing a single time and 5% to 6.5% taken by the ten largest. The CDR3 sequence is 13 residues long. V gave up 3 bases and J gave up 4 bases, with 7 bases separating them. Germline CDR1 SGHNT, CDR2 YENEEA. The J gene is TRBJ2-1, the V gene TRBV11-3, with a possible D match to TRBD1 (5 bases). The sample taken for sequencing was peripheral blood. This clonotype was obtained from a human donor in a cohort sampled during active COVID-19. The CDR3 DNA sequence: TGTGCCAGCAGCTTGAGACAGTACAATGAGCAGTTCTTC. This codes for CASSLRQYNEQFF.